Presented here are 4 T cell receptor beta chains from one specimen sequenced in a study of CD8+ T cells in alopecia areata. Sequencing templates came from extracted RNA that was reverse transcribed into cDNA. The table came from immunoSEQ multiplex PCR; TCRdb's copy has only in-frame clones and leaves some out. The sample shows more than 95,000 clones, around 45% of them seen only once. Input material: NKG2D-low CD8+ T cells sorted from blood. The receptor source for this set is a human donor with alopecia areata.

The chain is built from TRBV30 and TRBJ1-1; D unclear. Germline CDR1 reads GTSNPN; CDR2 reads SVGIG (reference sequence). The CDR3 runs 9 residues. The germline V and J ends were trimmed by 5 bases and 8 bases, with 6 bases remaining between them. The CDR3 is CAWGEEAFF. The CDR3 coding sequence is TGTGCCTGGGGTGAAGAAGCTTTCTTT.

This clone occurred a few times. The V call is TRBV29-1, the J call TRBJ2-7; no reliable D call. This CDR3 is built from 13 residues. The V gene's germline CDR1 is SQVTM and CDR2 ANQGSEA. V shed 6 bases and J shed 1 base, with 13 bases lying between them. The CDR3 DNA reads as TGCAGCGTCGCATCGATATCGTCCTACGAGCAGTACTTC. This codes for CSVASISSYEQYF.

The gene calls are TRBV7-9 and TRBJ2-7, with D perhaps assigned TRBD1 or TRBD2 (5 bases each). The CDR3 spans 13 residues. Germline CDR1 and CDR2: SEHNR and FQNEAQ (reference sequence). Trimming stripped 3 bases from V and 4 bases from J, with 10 bases between. The CDR3 DNA sequence: TGTGCCAGCAGCTTCGGTGAGGGGTACGAGCAGTACTTC. Its translation: CASSFGEGYEQYF. Full variable domain (missing parts from reference TRBV7-9 and TRBJ2-7): DTGVSQNPRHKITKRGQNVTFRCDPISEHNRLYWYRQTLGQGPEFLTYFQNEAQLEKSRLLSDRFSAERPKGSFSTLEIQRTEQGDSAMYLCASSFGEGYEQYFGPGTRLTVT.

This clone was detected a few times. This chain connects TRBV30 to TRBJ2-2; a weak D match, TRBD1 (6 bases). This CDR3 region has 17 residues. V shed 2 bases and J shed 1 base, with 17 bases lying between them. CDR1 is GTSNPN, CDR2 SVGIG, per germline (reference sequence). This chain's CDR3 is CAWSPPGGQVNTGELFF. The CDR3 bases are TGTGCCTGGAGTCCCCCTGGGGGCCAGGTGAACACCGGGGAGCTGTTTTTT. Supplemented by reference TRBV30 and TRBJ2-2, the full variable domain reads SQTIHQWPATLVQPVGSPLSLECTVEGTSNPNLYWYRQAAGRGLQLLFYSVGIGQISSEVPQNLSASRPQDRQFILSSKKLLLSDSGFYLCAWSPPGGQVNTGELFFGEGSRLTVL.